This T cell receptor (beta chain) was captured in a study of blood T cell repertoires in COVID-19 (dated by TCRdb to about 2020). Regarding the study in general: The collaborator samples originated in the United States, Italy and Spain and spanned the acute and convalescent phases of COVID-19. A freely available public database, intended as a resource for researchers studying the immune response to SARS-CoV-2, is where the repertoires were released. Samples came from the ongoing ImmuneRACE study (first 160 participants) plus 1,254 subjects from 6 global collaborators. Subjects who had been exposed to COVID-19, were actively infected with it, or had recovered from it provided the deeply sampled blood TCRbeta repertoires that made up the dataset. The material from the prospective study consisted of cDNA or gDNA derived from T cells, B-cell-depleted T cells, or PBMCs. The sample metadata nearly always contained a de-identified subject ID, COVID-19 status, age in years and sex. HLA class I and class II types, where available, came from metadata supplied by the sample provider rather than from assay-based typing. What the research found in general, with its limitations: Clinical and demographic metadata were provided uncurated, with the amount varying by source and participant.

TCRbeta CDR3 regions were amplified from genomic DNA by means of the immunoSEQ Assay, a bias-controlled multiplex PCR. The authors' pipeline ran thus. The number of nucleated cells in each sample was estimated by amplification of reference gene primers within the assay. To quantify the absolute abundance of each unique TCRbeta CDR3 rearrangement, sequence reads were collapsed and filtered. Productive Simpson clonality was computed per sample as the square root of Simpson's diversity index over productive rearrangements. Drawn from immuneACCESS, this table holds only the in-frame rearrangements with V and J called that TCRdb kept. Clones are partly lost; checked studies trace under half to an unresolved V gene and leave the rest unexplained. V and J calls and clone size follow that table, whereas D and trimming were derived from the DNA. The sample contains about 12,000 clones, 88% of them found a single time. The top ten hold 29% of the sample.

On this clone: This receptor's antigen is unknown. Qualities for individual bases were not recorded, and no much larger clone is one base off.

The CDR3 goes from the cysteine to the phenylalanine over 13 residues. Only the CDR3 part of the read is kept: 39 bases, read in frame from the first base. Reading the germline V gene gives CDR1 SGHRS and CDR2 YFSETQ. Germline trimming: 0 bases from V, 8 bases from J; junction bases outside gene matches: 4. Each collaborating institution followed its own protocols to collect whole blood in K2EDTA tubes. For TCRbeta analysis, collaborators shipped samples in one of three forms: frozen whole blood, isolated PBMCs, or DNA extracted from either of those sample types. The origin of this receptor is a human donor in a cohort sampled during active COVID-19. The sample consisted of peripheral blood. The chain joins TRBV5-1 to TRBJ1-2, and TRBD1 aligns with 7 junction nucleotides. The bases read TGCGCCAGCAGCTTGGTAGGGGGCGAAGGCTACACCTTC. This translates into CASSLVGGEGYTF.